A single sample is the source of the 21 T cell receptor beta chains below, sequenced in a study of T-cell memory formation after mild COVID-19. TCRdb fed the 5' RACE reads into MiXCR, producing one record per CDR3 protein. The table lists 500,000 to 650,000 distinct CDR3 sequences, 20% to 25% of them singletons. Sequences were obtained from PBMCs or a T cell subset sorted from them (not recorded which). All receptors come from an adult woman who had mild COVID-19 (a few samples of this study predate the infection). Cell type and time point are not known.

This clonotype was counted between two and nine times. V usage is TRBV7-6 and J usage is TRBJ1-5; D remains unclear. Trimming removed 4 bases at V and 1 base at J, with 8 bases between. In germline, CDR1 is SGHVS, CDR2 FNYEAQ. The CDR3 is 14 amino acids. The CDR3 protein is CASSSGLSNQPQHF. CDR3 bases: TGTGCCAGCAGCTCCGGACTAAGCAATCAGCCCCAGCATTTT.

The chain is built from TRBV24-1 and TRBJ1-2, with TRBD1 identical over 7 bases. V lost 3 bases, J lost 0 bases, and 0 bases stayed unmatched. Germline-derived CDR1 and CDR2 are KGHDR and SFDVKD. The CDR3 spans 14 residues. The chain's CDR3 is CATSDGQANYGYTF. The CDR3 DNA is TGTGCCACCAGTGATGGACAGGCTAACTATGGCTACACCTTC.

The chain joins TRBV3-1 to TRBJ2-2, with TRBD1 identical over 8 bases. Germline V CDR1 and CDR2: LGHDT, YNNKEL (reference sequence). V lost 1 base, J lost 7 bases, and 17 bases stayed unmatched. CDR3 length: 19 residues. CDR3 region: CASSQGSGTGDDVDGELFF. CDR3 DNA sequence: TGTGCCAGCAGCCAAGGCTCCGGGACAGGCGACGACGTGGACGGGGAGCTGTTTTTT.

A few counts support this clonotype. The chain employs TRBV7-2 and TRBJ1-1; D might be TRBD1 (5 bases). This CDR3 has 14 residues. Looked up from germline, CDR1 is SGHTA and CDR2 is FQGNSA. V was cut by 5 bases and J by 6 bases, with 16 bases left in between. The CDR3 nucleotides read TGTGCCAGCAGCCTAGGGGCAGGACCTCCTGAAGCTTTCTTT. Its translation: CASSLGAGPPEAFF.

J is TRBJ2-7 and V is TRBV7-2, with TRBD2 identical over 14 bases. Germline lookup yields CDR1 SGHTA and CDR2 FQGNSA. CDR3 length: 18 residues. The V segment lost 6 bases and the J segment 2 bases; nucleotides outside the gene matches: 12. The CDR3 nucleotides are TGTGCCAGCAGTCGACCCGGGACTAGCGGGAGTCTGGCCTACGAGCAGTACTTC. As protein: CASSRPGTSGSLAYEQYF.

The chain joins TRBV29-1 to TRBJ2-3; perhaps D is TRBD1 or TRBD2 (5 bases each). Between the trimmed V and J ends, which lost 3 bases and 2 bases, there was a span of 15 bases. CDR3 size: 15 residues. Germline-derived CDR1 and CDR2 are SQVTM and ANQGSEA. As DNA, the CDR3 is TGCAGCGTTGACTGGGGGAGCCCCCTCACAGATACGCAGTATTTT. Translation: CSVDWGSPLTDTQYF.

CDR3 sequence (DNA): TGTGCCAGCAGTGAAGGTGGTATGTACACTGAAGCTTTCTTT. It translates to CASSEGGMYTEAFF. The J gene is TRBJ1-1, the V gene TRBV6-1; D remains unclear. Germline assignment: CDR1 MNHNS and CDR2 SASEGT. The germline V and J ends were trimmed by 1 base and 3 bases, with 9 bases remaining between them. The CDR3 sequence is 14 residues long.

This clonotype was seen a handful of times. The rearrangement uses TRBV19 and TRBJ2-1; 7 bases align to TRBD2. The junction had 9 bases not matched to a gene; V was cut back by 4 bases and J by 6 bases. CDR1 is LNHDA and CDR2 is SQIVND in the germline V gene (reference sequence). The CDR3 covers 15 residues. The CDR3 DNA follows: TGTGCCAGTAGTAGAGGCGGGAGTGGTTTCAATGAGCAGTTCTTC. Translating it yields CASSRGGSGFNEQFF.

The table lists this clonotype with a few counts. This CDR3 reads CASSENYRVGQPQHF. The CDR3, as DNA: TGTGCCAGCAGTGAAAACTATAGGGTGGGGCAGCCCCAGCATTTT. The chain combines TRBV6-1 with TRBJ1-5; D not certain. CDR3 length: 15 amino acids. From germline, CDR1 is MNHNS and CDR2 SASEGT. V lost 2 bases and J 7 bases, leaving 15 bases between the germline ends.

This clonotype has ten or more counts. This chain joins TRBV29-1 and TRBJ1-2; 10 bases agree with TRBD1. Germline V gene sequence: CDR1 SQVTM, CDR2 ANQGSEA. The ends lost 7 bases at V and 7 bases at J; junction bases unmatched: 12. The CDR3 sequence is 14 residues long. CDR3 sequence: CSGWTGGNLGGYTF. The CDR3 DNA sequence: TGCAGCGGTTGGACAGGGGGTAATCTTGGTGGCTACACCTTC.

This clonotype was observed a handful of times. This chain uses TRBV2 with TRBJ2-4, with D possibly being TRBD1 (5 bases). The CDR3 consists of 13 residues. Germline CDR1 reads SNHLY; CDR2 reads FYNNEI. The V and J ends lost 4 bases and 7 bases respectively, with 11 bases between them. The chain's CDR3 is CASSGTQQNIQYF. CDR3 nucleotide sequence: TGTGCCAGCAGTGGGACACAGCAGAACATTCAGTACTTC.

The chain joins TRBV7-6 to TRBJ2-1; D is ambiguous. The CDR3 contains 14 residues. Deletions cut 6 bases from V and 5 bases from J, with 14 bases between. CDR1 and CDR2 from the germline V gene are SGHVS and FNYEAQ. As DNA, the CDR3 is TGTGCCAGCAGACCAATTACCGCCGACAATGAGCAGTTCTTC. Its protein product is CASRPITADNEQFF.

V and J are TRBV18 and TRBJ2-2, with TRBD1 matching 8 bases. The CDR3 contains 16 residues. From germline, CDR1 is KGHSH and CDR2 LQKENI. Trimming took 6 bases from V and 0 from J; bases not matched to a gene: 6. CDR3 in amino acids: CASSRQGTANTGELFF. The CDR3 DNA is TGTGCCAGCTCGAGACAGGGGACTGCGAACACCGGGGAGCTGTTTTTT.

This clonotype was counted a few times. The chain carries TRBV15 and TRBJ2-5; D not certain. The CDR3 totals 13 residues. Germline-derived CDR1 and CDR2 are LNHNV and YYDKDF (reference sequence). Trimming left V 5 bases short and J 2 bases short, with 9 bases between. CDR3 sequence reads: CATSGQRQETQYF. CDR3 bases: TGTGCCACCAGCGGTCAGAGACAAGAGACCCAGTACTTC.

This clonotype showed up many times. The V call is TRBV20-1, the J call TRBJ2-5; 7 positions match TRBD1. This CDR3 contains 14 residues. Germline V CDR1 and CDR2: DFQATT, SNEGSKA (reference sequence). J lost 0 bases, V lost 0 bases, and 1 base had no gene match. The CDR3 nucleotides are TGCAGTGCTAGAGACGGGACAGACCAAGAGACCCAGTACTTC. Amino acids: CSARDGTDQETQYF.

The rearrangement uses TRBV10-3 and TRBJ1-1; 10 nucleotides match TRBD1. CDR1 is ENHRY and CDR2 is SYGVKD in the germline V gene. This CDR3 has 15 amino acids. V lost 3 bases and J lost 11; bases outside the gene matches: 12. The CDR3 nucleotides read TGTGCCATCAGTGAAAGTCCCCAGACAGGGGGCAAGGCTTTCTTT. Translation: CAISESPQTGGKAFF.

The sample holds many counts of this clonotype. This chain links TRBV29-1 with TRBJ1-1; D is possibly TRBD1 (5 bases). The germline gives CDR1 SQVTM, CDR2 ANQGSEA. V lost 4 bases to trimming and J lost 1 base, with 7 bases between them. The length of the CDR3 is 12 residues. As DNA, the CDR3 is TGCAGCGTTGGGGGGTGGAACACTGAAGCTTTCTTT. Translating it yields CSVGGWNTEAFF.

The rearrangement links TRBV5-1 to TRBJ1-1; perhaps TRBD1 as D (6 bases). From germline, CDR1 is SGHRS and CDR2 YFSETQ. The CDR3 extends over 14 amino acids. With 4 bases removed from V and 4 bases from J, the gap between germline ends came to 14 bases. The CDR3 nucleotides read TGCGCCAGCAGCGCGGGTCAGGGGAGCACTGAAGCTTTCTTT. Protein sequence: CASSAGQGSTEAFF.

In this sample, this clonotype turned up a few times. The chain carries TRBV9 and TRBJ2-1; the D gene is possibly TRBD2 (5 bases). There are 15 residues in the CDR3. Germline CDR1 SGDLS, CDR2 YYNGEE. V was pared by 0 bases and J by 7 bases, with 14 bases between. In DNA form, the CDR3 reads TGTGCCAGCAGCGTAGGAGGGAGCTCCGGTAATGAGCAGTTCTTC. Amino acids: CASSVGGSSGNEQFF.

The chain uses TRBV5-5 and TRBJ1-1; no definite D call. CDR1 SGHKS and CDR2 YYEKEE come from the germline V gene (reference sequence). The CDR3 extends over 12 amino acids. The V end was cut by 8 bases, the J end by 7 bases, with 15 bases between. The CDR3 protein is CASTGSNFEAFF. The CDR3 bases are TGTGCCAGTACCGGGTCCAATTTTGAAGCTTTCTTT.

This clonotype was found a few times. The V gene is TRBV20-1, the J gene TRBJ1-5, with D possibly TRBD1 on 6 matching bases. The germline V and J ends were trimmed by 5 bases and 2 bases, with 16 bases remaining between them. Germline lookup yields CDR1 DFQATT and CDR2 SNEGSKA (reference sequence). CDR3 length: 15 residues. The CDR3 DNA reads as TGCAGTGCTCTTGAGGGGGGGCAAGGCAATCAGCCCCAGCATTTT. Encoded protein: CSALEGGQGNQPQHF.